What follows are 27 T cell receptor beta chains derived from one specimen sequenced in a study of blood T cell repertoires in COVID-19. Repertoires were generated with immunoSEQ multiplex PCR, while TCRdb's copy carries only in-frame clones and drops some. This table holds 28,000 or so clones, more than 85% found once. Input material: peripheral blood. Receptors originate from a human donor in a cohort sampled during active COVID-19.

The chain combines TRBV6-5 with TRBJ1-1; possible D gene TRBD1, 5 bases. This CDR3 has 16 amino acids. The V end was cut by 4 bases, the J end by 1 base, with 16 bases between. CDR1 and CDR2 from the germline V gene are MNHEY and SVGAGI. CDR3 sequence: CASSLLGGVANTEAFF. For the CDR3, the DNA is TGTGCCAGCAGTTTACTTGGGGGGGTCGCGAACACTGAAGCTTTCTTT.

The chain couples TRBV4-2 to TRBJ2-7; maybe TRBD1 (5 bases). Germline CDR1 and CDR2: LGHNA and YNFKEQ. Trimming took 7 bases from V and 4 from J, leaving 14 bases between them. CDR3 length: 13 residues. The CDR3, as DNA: TGTGCCAGCAAACAGGACGGACATTACGAGCAGTACTTC. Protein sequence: CASKQDGHYEQYF.

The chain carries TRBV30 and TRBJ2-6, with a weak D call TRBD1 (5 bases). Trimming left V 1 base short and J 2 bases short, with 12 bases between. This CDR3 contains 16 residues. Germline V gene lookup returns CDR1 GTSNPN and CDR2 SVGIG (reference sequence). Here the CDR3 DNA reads TGTGCCTGGAGTGATCTAGGGGCTGCTGGGGCCAACGTCCTGACTTTC. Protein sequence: CAWSDLGAAGANVLTF.

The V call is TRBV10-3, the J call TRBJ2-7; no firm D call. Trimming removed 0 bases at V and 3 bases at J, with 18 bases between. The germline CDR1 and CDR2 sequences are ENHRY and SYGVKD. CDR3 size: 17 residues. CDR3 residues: CAISESTRRSMGYEQYF. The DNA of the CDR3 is TGTGCCATCAGTGAGTCGACGCGTAGGAGTATGGGCTACGAGCAGTACTTC.

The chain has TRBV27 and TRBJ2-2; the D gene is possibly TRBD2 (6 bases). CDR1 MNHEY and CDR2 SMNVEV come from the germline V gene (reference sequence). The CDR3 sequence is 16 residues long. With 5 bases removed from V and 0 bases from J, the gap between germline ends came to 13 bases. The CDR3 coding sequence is TGTGCCAGCAGTGCCTCGGGACTGACGAACACCGGGGAGCTGTTTTTT. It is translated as CASSASGLTNTGELFF.

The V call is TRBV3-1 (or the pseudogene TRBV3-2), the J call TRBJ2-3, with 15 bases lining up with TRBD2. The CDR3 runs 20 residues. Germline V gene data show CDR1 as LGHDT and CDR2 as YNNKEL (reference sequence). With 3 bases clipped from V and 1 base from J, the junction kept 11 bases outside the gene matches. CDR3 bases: TGTGCCAGCAGCCACGACCCCCGGACTAGCGGGGGGGGACGCACAGATACGCAGTATTTT. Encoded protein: CASSHDPRTSGGGRTDTQYF.

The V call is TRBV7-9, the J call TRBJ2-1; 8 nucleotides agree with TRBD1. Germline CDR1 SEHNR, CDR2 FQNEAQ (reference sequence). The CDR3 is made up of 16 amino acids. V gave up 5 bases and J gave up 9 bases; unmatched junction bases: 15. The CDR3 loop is CASSPAPGQAIGEQFF. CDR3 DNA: TGTGCCAGCAGCCCCGCTCCGGGACAGGCTATCGGTGAGCAGTTCTTC.

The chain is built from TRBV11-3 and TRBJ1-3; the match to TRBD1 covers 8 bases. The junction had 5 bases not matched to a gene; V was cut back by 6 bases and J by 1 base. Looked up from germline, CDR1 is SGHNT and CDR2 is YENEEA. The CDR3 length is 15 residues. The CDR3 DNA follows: TGTGCCAGCAGTCCCACAGGGGGGTCTGGAAACACCATATATTTT. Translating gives CASSPTGGSGNTIYF.

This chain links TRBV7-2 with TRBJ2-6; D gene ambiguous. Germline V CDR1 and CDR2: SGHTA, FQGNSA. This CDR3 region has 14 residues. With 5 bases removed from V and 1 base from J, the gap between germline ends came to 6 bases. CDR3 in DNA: TGTGCCAGCAGCCGTCGGTCTGGGGCCAACGTCCTGACTTTC. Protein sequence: CASSRRSGANVLTF.

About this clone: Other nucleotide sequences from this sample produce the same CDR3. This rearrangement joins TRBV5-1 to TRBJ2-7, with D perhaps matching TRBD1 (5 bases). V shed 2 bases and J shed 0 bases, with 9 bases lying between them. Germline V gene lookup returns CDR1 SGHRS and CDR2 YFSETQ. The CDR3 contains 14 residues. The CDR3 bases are TGCGCCAGCAGCTTATCAGGGATCTCCTACGAGCAGTACTTC. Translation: CASSLSGISYEQYF.

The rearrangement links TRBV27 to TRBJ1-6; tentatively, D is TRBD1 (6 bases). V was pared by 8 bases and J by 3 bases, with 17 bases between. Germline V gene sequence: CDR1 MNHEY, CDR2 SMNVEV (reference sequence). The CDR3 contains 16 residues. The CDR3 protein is CASRRQGQIYNSPLHF. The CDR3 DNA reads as TGTGCCAGCCGACGCCAGGGGCAGATCTATAATTCACCCCTCCACTTT.

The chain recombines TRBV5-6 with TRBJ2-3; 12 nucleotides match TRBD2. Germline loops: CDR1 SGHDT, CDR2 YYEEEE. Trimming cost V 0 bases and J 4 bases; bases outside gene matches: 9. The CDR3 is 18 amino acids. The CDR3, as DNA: TGTGCCAGCAGCTTGGGGCCCCCGGCTAGCGGGAGGGCAGATACGCAGTATTTT. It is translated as CASSLGPPASGRADTQYF. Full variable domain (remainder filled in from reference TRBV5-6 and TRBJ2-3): DAGVTQSPTHLIKTRGQQVTLRCSPKSGHDTVSWYQQALGQGPQFIFQYYEEEERQRGNFPDRFSGHQFPNYSSELNVNALLLGDSALYLCASSLGPPASGRADTQYFGPGTRLTVL.

The CDR3 nucleotides read TGTGCCAGCAGAAGGACAGGTGCTACCGGGGAGCTGTTTTTT. As protein: CASRRTGATGELFF. V and J are TRBV27 and TRBJ2-2, with 7 bases lining up with TRBD1. Germline V lookup: CDR1 MNHEY, CDR2 SMNVEV (reference sequence). The V and J ends lost 6 bases and 5 bases, in that order; junction bases with no gene match: 6. This CDR3 is built from 14 residues.

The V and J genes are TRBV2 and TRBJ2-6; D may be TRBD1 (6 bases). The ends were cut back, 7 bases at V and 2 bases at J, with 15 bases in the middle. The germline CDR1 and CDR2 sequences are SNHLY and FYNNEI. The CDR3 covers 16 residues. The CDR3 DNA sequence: TGTGCCAGCATGGAAACAGGGTCCCCTGGGGCCAACGTCCTGACTTTC. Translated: CASMETGSPGANVLTF.

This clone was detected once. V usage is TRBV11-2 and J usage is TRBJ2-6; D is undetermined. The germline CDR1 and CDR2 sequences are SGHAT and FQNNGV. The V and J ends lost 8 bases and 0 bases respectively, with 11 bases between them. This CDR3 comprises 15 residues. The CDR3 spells CASLDRSSGANVLTF. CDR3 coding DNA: TGTGCCAGCTTAGACCGGAGCTCTGGGGCCAACGTCCTGACTTTC.

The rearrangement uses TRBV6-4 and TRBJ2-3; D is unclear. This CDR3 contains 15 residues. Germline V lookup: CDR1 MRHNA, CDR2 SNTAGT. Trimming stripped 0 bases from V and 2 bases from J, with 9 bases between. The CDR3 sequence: CASSDSWLDTDTQYF. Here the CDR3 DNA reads TGTGCCAGCAGTGACTCGTGGCTAGACACAGATACGCAGTATTTT.

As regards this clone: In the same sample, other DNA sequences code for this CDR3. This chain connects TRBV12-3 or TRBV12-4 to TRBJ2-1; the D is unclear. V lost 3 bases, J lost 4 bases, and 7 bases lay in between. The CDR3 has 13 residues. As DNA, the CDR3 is TGTGCCAGCAGTTTTCGAGAATACAATGAGCAGTTCTTC. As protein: CASSFREYNEQFF.

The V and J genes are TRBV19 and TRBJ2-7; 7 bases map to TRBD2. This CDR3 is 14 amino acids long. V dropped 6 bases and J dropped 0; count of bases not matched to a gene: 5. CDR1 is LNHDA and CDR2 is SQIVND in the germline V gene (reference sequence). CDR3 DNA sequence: TGTGCCAGTAGGCTAGCGGTGGCCTCCTACGAGCAGTACTTC. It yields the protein CASRLAVASYEQYF.

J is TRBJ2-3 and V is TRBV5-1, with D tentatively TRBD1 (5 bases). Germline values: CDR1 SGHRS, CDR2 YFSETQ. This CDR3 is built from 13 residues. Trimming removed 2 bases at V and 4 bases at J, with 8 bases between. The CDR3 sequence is CASSLGRADTQYF. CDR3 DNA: TGCGCCAGCAGCTTAGGCAGGGCAGATACGCAGTATTTT.

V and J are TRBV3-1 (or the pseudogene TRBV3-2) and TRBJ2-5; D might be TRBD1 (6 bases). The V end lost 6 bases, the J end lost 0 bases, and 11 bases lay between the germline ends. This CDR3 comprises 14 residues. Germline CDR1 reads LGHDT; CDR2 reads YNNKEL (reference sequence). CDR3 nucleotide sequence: TGTGCCAGCAGTTTAAGGACAGACCAAGAGACCCAGTACTTC. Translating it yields CASSLRTDQETQYF.

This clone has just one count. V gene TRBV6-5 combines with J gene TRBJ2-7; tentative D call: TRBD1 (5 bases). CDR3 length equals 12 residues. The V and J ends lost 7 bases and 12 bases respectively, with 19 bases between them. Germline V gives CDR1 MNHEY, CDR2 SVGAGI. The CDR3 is CASTADIGVLYF. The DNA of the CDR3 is TGTGCCAGCACGGCGGATATAGGGGTTCTGTACTTC.

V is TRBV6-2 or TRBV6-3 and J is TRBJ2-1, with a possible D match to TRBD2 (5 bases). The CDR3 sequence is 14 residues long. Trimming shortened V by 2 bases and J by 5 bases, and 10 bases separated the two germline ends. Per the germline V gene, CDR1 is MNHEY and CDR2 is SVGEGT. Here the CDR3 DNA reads TGTGCCAGCAGTTACCTTCTAGCCAACAATGAGCAGTTCTTC. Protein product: CASSYLLANNEQFF.

The CDR3, as DNA: TGCGCCAGCAGTGCGGGAGGTCATACGCAGTATTTT. Its translation is CASSAGGHTQYF. The V call is TRBV10-1, the J call TRBJ2-3, with 7 bases that match TRBD2. The CDR3 spans 12 residues. After removal of 4 bases from V and 7 bases from J, the junction contained 2 bases not matched to a gene. Germline lookup yields CDR1 WNHNN and CDR2 SYGVQD (reference sequence).

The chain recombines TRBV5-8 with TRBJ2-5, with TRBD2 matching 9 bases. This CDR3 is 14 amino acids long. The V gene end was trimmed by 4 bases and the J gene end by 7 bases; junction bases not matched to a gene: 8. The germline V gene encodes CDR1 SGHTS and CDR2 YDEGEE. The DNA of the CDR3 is TGTGCCAGCAGCCCGCGGGGGGGCCCGGGGACCCAGTACTTC. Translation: CASSPRGGPGTQYF.

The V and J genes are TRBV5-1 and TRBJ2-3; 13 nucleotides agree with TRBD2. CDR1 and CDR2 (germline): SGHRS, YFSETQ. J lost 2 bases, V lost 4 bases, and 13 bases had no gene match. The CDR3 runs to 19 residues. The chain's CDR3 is CASSERLAGGAILTDTQYF. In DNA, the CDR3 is TGCGCCAGCAGCGAAAGACTAGCGGGAGGCGCCATACTCACAGATACGCAGTATTTT.

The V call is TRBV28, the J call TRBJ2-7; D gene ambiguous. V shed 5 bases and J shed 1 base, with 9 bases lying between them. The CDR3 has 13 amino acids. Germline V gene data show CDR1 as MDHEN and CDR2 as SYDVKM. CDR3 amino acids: CASSPTQSYEQYF. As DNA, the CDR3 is TGTGCCAGCAGTCCAACACAGTCCTACGAGCAGTACTTC.

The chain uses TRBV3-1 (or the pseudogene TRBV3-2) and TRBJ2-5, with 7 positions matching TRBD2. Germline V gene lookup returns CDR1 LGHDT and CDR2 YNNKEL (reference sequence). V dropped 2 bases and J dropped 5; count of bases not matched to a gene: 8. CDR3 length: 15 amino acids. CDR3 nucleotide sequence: TGTGCCAGCAGCCAATCTAGCGGTTGGGGGGAGACCCAGTACTTC. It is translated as CASSQSSGWGETQYF.